This TCR beta chain was retrieved from a study of vaccination and CD4 T cells after COVID-19. Study-wide background: The convalescent population consisted of six males and four females, two of whom were of Hispanic ethnicity. Post-vaccine sampling followed dose two by a median roughly 76 days (range 14 to 241).

V gave up 4 bases and J gave up 0 bases; unmatched junction bases: 1. The CDR3 consists of 15 residues. Germline loops: CDR1 SGHNT, CDR2 YENEEA. Treatment reported: approximately 10-day PBMC culture with coronavirus spike peptide pools or control peptides (ViraFEST assay). The study sequenced cultured CD4+ T cell DNA using the Oncomine TCR Beta short-read assay. The genomic DNA was obtained from cultured CD4+ T cells by extraction with the QIAamp micro DNA kit. Via MiXCR, TCRdb re-called the PCR reads, giving one row per CDR3 protein. The sample lists some 11,000 distinct CDR3 sequences, about 32% seen once, with around a third in the top ten. Worth noting for this clonotype: Its antigen is not identified.

The TCR originated in a human donor who received a COVID-19 vaccine. The sequencing used CD4+ T cells from blood, cultured in vitro, collected before SARS-CoV-2 vaccination. This chain joins TRBV11-3 and TRBJ2-2, with TRBD2 matching over 8 bases. CDR3 amino acids: CASSSGGSNTGELFF. DNA of the CDR3: TGTGCCAGCAGCTCGGGGGGGTCGAACACCGGGGAGCTGTTTTTT.